This TCR beta chain originates from a study of technical replicates of blood from a handful of donors. This clone was picked up one time. Data came from immunoSEQ multiplex PCR; TCRdb stores just in-frame clones and leaves some out. Of roughly 85,000 clones listed, nearly 95% were seen once; the top ten hold roughly 0.28%. The V and J ends lost 1 base and 3 bases respectively, with 12 bases between them. The germline CDR1 and CDR2 sequences are SGHTA and FQGNSA. CDR3 length equals 15 residues. Sequencing input: T cells isolated from PBMCs. This chain links TRBV7-2 with TRBJ1-2; perhaps TRBD1 as D (6 bases). This clonotype was obtained from a human donor in good health. The CDR3 is CASSLVPDSYYGYTF. The CDR3 DNA reads as TGTGCCAGCAGCTTAGTACCGGACAGCTACTATGGCTACACCTTC.